The following is a T cell receptor (beta chain) sequence with its context. The antigen is undetermined. Sequencing was performed with immunoSEQ multiplex PCR; in TCRdb, only in-frame clones are kept and a portion is missing. The data show around 160,000 clones, with 85% seen just once and around 2.4% held by the top ten. The source of the sample is a study of cytomegalovirus exposure and HLA in healthy donors. Findings and caveats of the study: In the approximately 130 validation repertoires, a later analysis found that first-cohort TCR clusters tended to co-occur. In vitro assays verified that a few CMV-associated chains recognized CMV antigens specifically. Using the classifier, cytomegalovirus status was reportedly diagnosed with high specificity and sensitivity.

This CDR3 contains 12 residues. Germline V lookup: CDR1 SEHNR, CDR2 FQNEAQ (reference sequence). V was clipped by 0 bases and J by 5 bases, with 5 bases between them. The chain carries TRBV7-9 and TRBJ2-7, with unresolved D. This sequence originates from a man between 25 and 39 years old in good health and CMV-seropositive. Sequencing input: PBMCs. The CDR3 here is CASSLASNEQYF. The CDR3 nucleotides are TGTGCCAGCAGCTTAGCGAGTAACGAGCAGTACTTC.